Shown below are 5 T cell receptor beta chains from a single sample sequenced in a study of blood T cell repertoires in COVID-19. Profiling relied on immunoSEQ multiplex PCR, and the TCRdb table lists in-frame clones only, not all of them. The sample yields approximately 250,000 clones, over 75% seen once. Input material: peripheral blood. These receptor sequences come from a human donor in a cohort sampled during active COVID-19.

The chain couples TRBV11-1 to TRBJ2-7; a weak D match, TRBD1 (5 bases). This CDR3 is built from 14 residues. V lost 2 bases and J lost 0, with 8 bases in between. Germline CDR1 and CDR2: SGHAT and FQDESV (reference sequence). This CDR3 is CASSLRQSSYEQYF. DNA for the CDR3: TGTGCCAGCAGCTTAAGACAGAGCTCCTACGAGCAGTACTTC.

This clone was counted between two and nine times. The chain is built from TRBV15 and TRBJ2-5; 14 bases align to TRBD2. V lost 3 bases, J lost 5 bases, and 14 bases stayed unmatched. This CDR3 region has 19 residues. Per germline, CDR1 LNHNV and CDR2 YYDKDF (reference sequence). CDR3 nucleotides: TGTGCCACCAGCAGGCCGGGACTAGCGGGGGCGGGCGGCCCCGAGACCCAGTACTTC. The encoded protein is CATSRPGLAGAGGPETQYF. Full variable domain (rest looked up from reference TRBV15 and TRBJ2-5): DAMVIQNPRYQVTQFGKPVTLSCSQTLNHNVMYWYQQKSSQAPKLLFHYYDKDFNNEADTPDNFQSRRPNTSFCFLDIRSPGLGDTAMYLCATSRPGLAGAGGPETQYFGPGTRLLVL.

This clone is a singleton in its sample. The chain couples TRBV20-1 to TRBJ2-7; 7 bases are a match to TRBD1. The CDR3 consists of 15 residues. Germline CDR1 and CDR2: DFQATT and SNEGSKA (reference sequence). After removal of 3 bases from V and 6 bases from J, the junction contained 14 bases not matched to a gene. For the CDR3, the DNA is TGCAGTGCTAGTATAGTAGCAGGGGGTAACGGCGAGCAGTACTTC. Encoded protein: CSASIVAGGNGEQYF.

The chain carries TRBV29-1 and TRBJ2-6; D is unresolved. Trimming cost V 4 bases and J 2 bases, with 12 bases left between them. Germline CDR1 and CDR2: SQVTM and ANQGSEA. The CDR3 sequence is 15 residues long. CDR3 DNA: TGCAGCGTTGTGAAGCCTGAGGCTGGGGCCAACGTCCTGACTTTC. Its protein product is CSVVKPEAGANVLTF. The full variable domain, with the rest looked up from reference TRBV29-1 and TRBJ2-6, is SAVISQKPSRDICQRGTSLTIQCQVDSQVTMMFWYRQQPGQSLTLIATANQGSEATYESGFVIDKFPISRPNLTFSTLTVSNMSPEDSSIYLCSVVKPEAGANVLTFGAGSRLTVL.

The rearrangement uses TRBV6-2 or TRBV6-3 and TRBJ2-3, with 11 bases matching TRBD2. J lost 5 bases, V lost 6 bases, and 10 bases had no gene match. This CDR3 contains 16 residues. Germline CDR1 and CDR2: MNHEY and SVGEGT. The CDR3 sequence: CASSLAGGIGEDTQYF. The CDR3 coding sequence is TGTGCCAGCAGCCTAGCGGGGGGAATAGGCGAAGATACGCAGTATTTT.